A selection of T cell receptor beta chains follows, all from one sample in a study of radiotherapy plus CTLA-4 blockade in lung cancer. Some clones are missing from TCRdb's copy, which holds only in-frame ones; the method was immunoSEQ multiplex PCR. The data contain tens of thousands of clones, approximately 84% of them seen just once; the ten biggest clones take up 2% to 2.5%. This specimen consisted of peripheral blood, obtained from a patient treated with radiotherapy plus ipilimumab. These receptors were collected from a human donor with non-small cell lung cancer who had a partial response to radiotherapy plus ipilimumab. The CDR3 runs from the conserved cysteine through the conserved F or W. The D gene is left open where the match is weak. Expanded clones are given a class, and other clones once, few, many or no size at all.

clone size	V gene	D gene	J gene	CDR3 DNA	CDR3 protein
few	TRBV7-3	-	TRBJ2-2	TGTGCCAGCAGCCCTAACGCCCATTTGTTGAGGGCCGACCCCGGGGAGCTGTTTTTT	CASSPNAHLLRADPGELFF
-	TRBV4-3	-	TRBJ1-2	TGCGCCAGCAGCCAAGTAGGGGGGGCGCGGACCGGCTACACCTTC	CASSQVGGARTGYTF
-	TRBV9	-	TRBJ1-5	TGTGCCAGCAGCGTAGAGGGGGACGGGCAGCCCCAGCATTTT	CASSVEGDGQPQHF
-	TRBV30	-	TRBJ1-5	TGTGCCTGGAGTAGGGGTCTACCTCAGCCCCAGCATTTT	CAWSRGLPQPQHF
-	TRBV18	TRBD1	TRBJ1-5	TGTGCCAGCTCTAAGCAGGGGGCAGGCCAGCCCCAGCATTTT	CASSKQGAGQPQHF
-	TRBV28	-	TRBJ1-2	TGTGCCAGCAGTGGGGGACTCGGGGACTATGGCTACACCTTC	CASSGGLGDYGYTF
once	TRBV7-9	-	TRBJ2-1	TGTGCCAGCAGCCCCGGGACTCCTTCCTACAATGAGCAGTTCTTC	CASSPGTPSYNEQFF
-	TRBV6-1	-	TRBJ2-1	TGTGCCAGCAGTGACCGTGGGGGAGCGGGTGAGCAGTTCTTC	CASSDRGGAGEQFF
once	TRBV19	-	TRBJ2-3	TGTGCCACCTCACAGGGCACAGATACGCAGTATTTT	CATSQGTDTQYF
-	TRBV11-2	TRBD1	TRBJ1-4	TGTGCCAGCGGGGACAGCAGGTCAACTAATGAAAAACTGTTTTTT	CASGDSRSTNEKLFF
-	TRBV13	TRBD2	TRBJ2-7	TGTGCCAGCAGCTTGGCCCCTAGCGGGACGGGTTACGAGCAGTACTTC	CASSLAPSGTGYEQYF
-	TRBV7-9	-	TRBJ1-5	TGTGCCAGCAGCTTTGCGAGGGGCAATCAGCCCCAGCATTTT	CASSFARGNQPQHF
-	TRBV9	-	TRBJ2-2	TGTGCCAGCAGCCACCAGGCGGGAGGGGAGCTGTTTTTT	CASSHQAGGELFF
-	TRBV6-6	-	TRBJ1-5	TGTGCCAGCAGTTACTCGCCAGGTATGAGCAATCAGCCCCAGCATTTT	CASSYSPGMSNQPQHF
-	TRBV27	-	TRBJ1-4	TGTGCCAGCAGTTTATGGCTGGGGGGTGAAAAACTGTTTTTT	CASSLWLGGEKLFF
-	TRBV10-1	-	TRBJ2-4	TGCGCCAGCAACTCGAGGGACATTCAGTACTTC	CASNSRDIQYF
few	TRBV28	-	TRBJ1-4	TGTGCCAGCAAAGGTCAGGGAATTGAAAAACTGTTTTTT	CASKGQGIEKLFF
-	TRBV29-1	-	TRBJ2-1	TGCAGCGGCGTAACCTGGCAGTTCTTC	CSGVTWQFF
once	TRBV19	TRBD2	TRBJ2-1	TGTGCCAGTAGTATTACCGGGAGGGCCTTGTATGAGCAGTTCTTC	CASSITGRALYEQFF
-	TRBV10-3	-	TRBJ2-7	TGTGCCATCAGTGAGCCGGGGTCCGGGACTCAAAGTTCCTACGAGCAGTACTTC	CAISEPGSGTQSSYEQYF
-	TRBV2	TRBD2	TRBJ2-1	TGTGCCAGCATACCTCAGACTAGCGGCTACAATGAGCAGTTCTTC	CASIPQTSGYNEQFF
-	TRBV19	-	TRBJ1-6	TGTGCCAGTAGCCCGAAGAGAAGCTCCTATAATTCACCCCTCCACTTT	CASSPKRSSYNSPLHF
once	TRBV7-9	-	TRBJ2-7	TGTGCCAGCAGCTTACCCCAGGGTCTCTACGAGCAGTACTTC	CASSLPQGLYEQYF
few	TRBV25-1	-	TRBJ1-1	TGTGCCAGCAGTCCCCTCAGGCTGGGGAAGAGGGCTGAAGCTTTCTTT	CASSPLRLGKRAEAFF
-	TRBV5-4	-	TRBJ1-5	TGTGCCAGCAGCTTGCCAGGGGAAGGTCAGCCCCAGCATTTT	CASSLPGEGQPQHF
few	TRBV19	-	TRBJ1-3	TGTGCCAGTACCCCGTGGAGCTCTGGAAACACCATATATTTT	CASTPWSSGNTIYF
-	TRBV18	-	TRBJ2-3	TGTGCCAGCTCACCAGAAACTCGCACAGATACGCAGTATTTT	CASSPETRTDTQYF
-	TRBV30	TRBD2	TRBJ2-2	TGTGCCTGGAGTGTAATAGGACTAGCGGGACCGAACACCGGGGAGCTGTTTTTT	CAWSVIGLAGPNTGELFF
-	TRBV6-5	TRBD1	TRBJ2-7	TGTGCCAGCAGTTACGACAGGGGTGGCCACGAGCAGTACTTC	CASSYDRGGHEQYF
-	TRBV7-9	TRBD1	TRBJ1-4	TGTGCCAGCGGCAGACAGGGAGCTAATGAAAAACTGTTTTTT	CASGRQGANEKLFF
-	TRBV15	-	TRBJ1-5	TGTGCCACCAGCAGAGATCGGGGTAGCAATCAGCCCCAGCATTTT	CATSRDRGSNQPQHF
few	TRBV7-3	TRBD2	TRBJ2-3	TGTGCCAGCAGCTCGGGACTAAGCACAGATACGCAGTATTTT	CASSSGLSTDTQYF
-	TRBV28	-	TRBJ1-4	TGTGCCAGCAGTTTTCAGGGACTGGGCAATGAAAAACTGTTTTTT	CASSFQGLGNEKLFF